The rows below give T cell receptor beta chains drawn from one sample of a study of siplizumab effects on memory and regulatory T cells. The data were produced by immunoSEQ multiplex PCR, yet TCRdb's version contains in-frame clones alone and is incomplete. The sample includes about 120,000 clones, around 95% seen only once; the top ten take 0.16%. What was sequenced was non-Treg CD4+ T cells sorted from blood. Every receptor here comes from a human donor in good health. The CDR3 runs from the conserved cysteine through the conserved F or W. Fields, in order: D gene, V gene, clone size, J gene, CDR3 DNA, CDR3 protein. A D gene is named only where the DNA matches it firmly. Clone size is not always given. Where it is, it says once, few, many or a class for expanded clones.

TRBD2,TRBV9,NA,TRBJ2-1,TGTGCCAGCAACCTAGCGGGGGGAACCTACAATGAGCAGTTCTTC,CASNLAGGTYNEQFF
TRBD1,TRBV6-5,NA,TRBJ2-1,TGTGCCAGCAGTTACCGGGACAGGGGCAATGAGCAGTTCTTC,CASSYRDRGNEQFF
TRBD1,TRBV5-1,NA,TRBJ2-2,TGCGCCAGCAGCTTGGCCCCCGGGACAGGGGTGAACACCGGGGAGCTGTTTTTT,CASSLAPGTGVNTGELFF
TRBD2,TRBV27,NA,TRBJ2-5,TGTGCCAGCAGTTCTGGACTAGCGGGGGGTGGAGAGACCCAGTACTTC,CASSSGLAGGGETQYF
NA,TRBV10-3,NA,TRBJ2-5,TGTGCCATCAGCTTGACTAGAGGCGGCGAGACCCAGTACTTC,CAISLTRGGETQYF
NA,TRBV18,NA,TRBJ1-1,TGTGCCAGCTCACCACCAAGGGGGGAAACAAACACTGAAGCTTTCTTT,CASSPPRGETNTEAFF
NA,TRBV6-1,NA,TRBJ2-3,TGTGCCAGCAGCCGCGGGTTAGCAGATACGCAGTATTTT,CASSRGLADTQYF
NA,TRBV27,NA,TRBJ2-7,TGTGCCAGCAGCCGTTCCCAGTCCTACGAGCAGTACTTC,CASSRSQSYEQYF
NA,TRBV6-5,NA,TRBJ2-5,TGTGCCAGCAGGAGAGAGACCCAGTACTTC,CASRRETQYF
NA,TRBV6-5,NA,TRBJ2-6,TGTGCCAGCAGTTACTCGTCGGCTGTAGGGGCCAACGTCCTGACTTTC,CASSYSSAVGANVLTF
NA,TRBV29-1,NA,TRBJ2-2,TGCAGCGCTCAAGGGGTAGCAGGGAAAGACACCGGGGAGCTGTTTTTT,CSAQGVAGKDTGELFF
NA,TRBV23-1,NA,TRBJ1-2,TGCGCCAGCCCCCCCGGAGGACACTTCTATGGCTACACCTTC,CASPPGGHFYGYTF
NA,TRBV7-2,NA,TRBJ2-3,TGTGCCAGCAGCGTTTGGTCGGGCGCAGATACGCAGTATTTT,CASSVWSGADTQYF
NA,TRBV4-2,NA,TRBJ2-4,TGTGCCAGCAGACCCGCCGGGGGAGCCAAAAACATTCAGTACTTC,CASRPAGGAKNIQYF
NA,TRBV19,NA,TRBJ2-6,TGTGCCAGTAGTATACTAGACTCGGGTGCCGGGGCCAACGTCCTGACTTTC,CASSILDSGAGANVLTF
TRBD1,TRBV18,NA,TRBJ2-7,TGTGCCAGCTCACCACCGGGACAGGACTACGAGCAGTACTTC,CASSPPGQDYEQYF
TRBD1,TRBV4-2,NA,TRBJ1-2,TGTGCCAGCAGCCGGGACAGGAACGACTATGGCTACACCTTC,CASSRDRNDYGYTF
NA,TRBV7-9,NA,TRBJ1-1,TGTGCCAGCAGTCTTTTGGGCAGTATGAACACTGAAGCTTTCTTT,CASSLLGSMNTEAFF
NA,TRBV5-6,NA,TRBJ1-1,TGTGCCAGCAGCTTGCTCCTACCCGGGCCCCAAGCTTTCTTT,CASSLLLPGPQAFF
NA,TRBV7-3,NA,TRBJ2-5,TGTGCCAGCAGCTTAAATTATGTAAGCCCCCAGTACTTC,CASSLNYVSPQYF
TRBD1,TRBV7-3,NA,TRBJ2-3,TGTGCCAGCAGGTCCGGGACAGGGGGAGGAACAGATACGCAGTATTTT,CASRSGTGGGTDTQYF
NA,TRBV5-4,once,TRBJ1-6,TGTGCCAGCAGCAAAGGTGGATCCTATAATTCACCCCTCCACTTT,CASSKGGSYNSPLHF
TRBD2,TRBV28,NA,TRBJ2-3,TGTGCCACCGACACTAGCGGGGTCAGCACAGATACGCAGTATTTT,CATDTSGVSTDTQYF
TRBD1,TRBV5-1,once,TRBJ1-1,TGCGCCAGCAGCTCCGGGACAGGGGGCACTGAAGCTTTCTTT,CASSSGTGGTEAFF
NA,TRBV27,NA,TRBJ2-3,TGTGCCAGCAGTTCAAAAGACGTAAGCACAGATACGCAGTATTTT,CASSSKDVSTDTQYF
TRBD1,TRBV5-1,NA,TRBJ1-5,TGCGCCAGCAGCTGGGAGGGGGCAGGCAATCAGCCCCAGCATTTT,CASSWEGAGNQPQHF
TRBD1,TRBV12-5,NA,TRBJ2-1,TGTGCTAGTGGTTTTGGGACAGGGCTCTACAATGAGCAGTTCTTC,CASGFGTGLYNEQFF
NA,TRBV6-5,once,TRBJ1-3,TGTGCCAGCAGTATAAAAGGGTCTGGAGGAAACACCATATATTTT,CASSIKGSGGNTIYF
NA,TRBV5-5,once,TRBJ2-3,TGTGCCAGCAGCTTCTTAGCGGAAACTAGCACAGATACGCAGTATTTT,CASSFLAETSTDTQYF
NA,TRBV5-1,NA,TRBJ1-2,TGCGCCAGCAGCTTGATTCCCGGTGATAAGTATGGCTACACCTTC,CASSLIPGDKYGYTF
TRBD1,TRBV27,NA,TRBJ2-7,TGTGCCAGCAGTTTAGAGGGGGCGCCGACCTACGAGCAGTACTTC,CASSLEGAPTYEQYF
NA,TRBV6-5,NA,TRBJ2-7,TGTGCCAGCAGTTGGGACCCTAGGTCTTACGAGCAGTACTTC,CASSWDPRSYEQYF
NA,TRBV19,NA,TRBJ2-5,TGTGCCAGTAGTATTGAGGGTCTGAAGACCCAGTACTTC,CASSIEGLKTQYF
TRBD1,TRBV10-3,NA,TRBJ2-7,TGTGCCATCAGGGACAGGAACTACGAGCAGTACTTC,CAIRDRNYEQYF
TRBD2,TRBV28,NA,TRBJ2-7,TGTGCCAGCAGCCTCGGACTAGCGGGGCCCTACGAGCAGTACTTC,CASSLGLAGPYEQYF
TRBD1,TRBV28,once,TRBJ2-6,TGTGCCAGCAGAACGACAGGGCCCTCTGGGGCCAACGTCCTGACTTTC,CASRTTGPSGANVLTF
TRBD1,TRBV7-2,NA,TRBJ2-7,TGTGCCAGCAGCTTAGGTCAGGGGGTCCACGAGCAGTACTTC,CASSLGQGVHEQYF
TRBD2,TRBV7-9,NA,TRBJ2-1,TGTGCCAGCAGCTTAGGCCCAGCGGGGGGGCTGAATGAGCAGTTCTTC,CASSLGPAGGLNEQFF
NA,TRBV2,NA,TRBJ1-2,TGTGCCAGCAGTGACGAGGCTACTAACTATGGCTACACCTTC,CASSDEATNYGYTF
TRBD1,TRBV6-4,NA,TRBJ2-2,TGTGCCAGCAGTGAAAGACAGGGTGAGACCGGGGAGCTGTTTTTT,CASSERQGETGELFF
TRBD1,TRBV29-1,NA,TRBJ2-7,TGCAGCGGTCAAACAGGGGGGAGCTCCTACGAGCAGTACTTC,CSGQTGGSSYEQYF
NA,TRBV7-2,NA,TRBJ1-2,TGTGCCAGCAGCTTAGGTGGATCTCCCTATGGCTACACCTTC,CASSLGGSPYGYTF
NA,TRBV7-2,NA,TRBJ2-1,TGTGCCAGCAGCAGATACGTCACAGGCTCCTACAATGAGCAGTTCTTC,CASSRYVTGSYNEQFF
TRBD1,TRBV29-1,NA,TRBJ1-1,TGCAGCGTTGAAAGGGACAGGGGAAACAAAGCTTTCTTT,CSVERDRGNKAFF
TRBD1,TRBV5-4,NA,TRBJ1-6,TGTGCCAGCAGCGGGGGACAGATTAATTCACCCCTCCACTTT,CASSGGQINSPLHF
TRBD1,TRBV7-2,once,TRBJ2-7,TGTGCCAGCAGCTACAGGGGTAGGGACGAGCAGTACTTC,CASSYRGRDEQYF
NA,TRBV10-3,NA,TRBJ1-2,TGTGCCATCAGTGACAGGGGAGATGGCTATGGCTACACCTTC,CAISDRGDGYGYTF
NA,TRBV18,NA,TRBJ2-3,TGTGCCAGCTCACTACATAGCACAGATACGCAGTATTTT,CASSLHSTDTQYF
TRBD2,TRBV2,NA,TRBJ2-3,TGTGCCCTGCAAAGGGCACGGGGGGGCTTTGATACGCAGTATTTT,CALQRARGGFDTQYF
NA,TRBV2,NA,TRBJ1-1,TGTGCCAGCAGCCCCCCCATGAACACTGAAGCTTTCTTT,CASSPPMNTEAFF
TRBD2,TRBV6-1,NA,TRBJ2-3,TGTGCCAGCACTGGGGGGGGAAGCACAGATACGCAGTATTTT,CASTGGGSTDTQYF
NA,TRBV7-3,NA,TRBJ2-3,TGTGCCAGCAGCACGCAGGCCGACACAGATACGCAGTATTTT,CASSTQADTDTQYF
TRBD1,TRBV28,NA,TRBJ1-5,TGTGCCAGCAGTACAGGGGGCGAAAATCAGCCCCAGCATTTT,CASSTGGENQPQHF